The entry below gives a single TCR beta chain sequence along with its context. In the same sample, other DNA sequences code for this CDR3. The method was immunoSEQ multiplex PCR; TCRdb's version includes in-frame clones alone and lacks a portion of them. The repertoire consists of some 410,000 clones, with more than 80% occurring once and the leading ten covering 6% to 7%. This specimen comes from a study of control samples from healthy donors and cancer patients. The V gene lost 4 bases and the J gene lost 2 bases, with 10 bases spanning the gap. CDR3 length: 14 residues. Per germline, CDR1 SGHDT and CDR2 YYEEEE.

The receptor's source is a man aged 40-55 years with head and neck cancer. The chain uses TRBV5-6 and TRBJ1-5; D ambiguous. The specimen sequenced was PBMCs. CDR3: CASSAGRGNQPQHF. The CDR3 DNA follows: TGTGCCAGCAGCGCCGGCCGGGGCAATCAGCCCCAGCATTTT.